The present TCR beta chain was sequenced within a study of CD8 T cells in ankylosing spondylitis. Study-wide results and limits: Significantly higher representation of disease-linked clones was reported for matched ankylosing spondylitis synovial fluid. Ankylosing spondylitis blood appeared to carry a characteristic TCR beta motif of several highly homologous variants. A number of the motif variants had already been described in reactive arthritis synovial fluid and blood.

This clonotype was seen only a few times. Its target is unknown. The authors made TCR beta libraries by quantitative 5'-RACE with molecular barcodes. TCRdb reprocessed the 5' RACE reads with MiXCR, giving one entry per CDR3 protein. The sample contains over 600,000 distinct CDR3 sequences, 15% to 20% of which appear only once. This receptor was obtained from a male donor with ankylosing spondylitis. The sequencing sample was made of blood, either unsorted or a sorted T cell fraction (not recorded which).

This CDR3 reads CASSRTGRNIQYF. In DNA form, the CDR3 reads TGTGCCAGCAGTCGGACAGGGAGAAACATTCAGTACTTC. The chain employs TRBV14 and TRBJ2-4, with 8 bases aligning to TRBD1. The CDR3 has 13 amino acids. Germline lookup yields CDR1 SGHDN and CDR2 FVKESK. Unmatched junction bases numbered 4, after V lost 6 bases and J lost 6 bases. The full variable domain, its missing parts supplied by reference TRBV14 and TRBJ2-4, is EAGVTQFPSHSVIEKGQTVTLRCDPISGHDNLYWYRRVMGKEIKFLLHFVKESKQDESGMPNNRFLAERTGGTYSTLKVQPAELEDSGVYFCASSRTGRNIQYFGAGTRLSVL.